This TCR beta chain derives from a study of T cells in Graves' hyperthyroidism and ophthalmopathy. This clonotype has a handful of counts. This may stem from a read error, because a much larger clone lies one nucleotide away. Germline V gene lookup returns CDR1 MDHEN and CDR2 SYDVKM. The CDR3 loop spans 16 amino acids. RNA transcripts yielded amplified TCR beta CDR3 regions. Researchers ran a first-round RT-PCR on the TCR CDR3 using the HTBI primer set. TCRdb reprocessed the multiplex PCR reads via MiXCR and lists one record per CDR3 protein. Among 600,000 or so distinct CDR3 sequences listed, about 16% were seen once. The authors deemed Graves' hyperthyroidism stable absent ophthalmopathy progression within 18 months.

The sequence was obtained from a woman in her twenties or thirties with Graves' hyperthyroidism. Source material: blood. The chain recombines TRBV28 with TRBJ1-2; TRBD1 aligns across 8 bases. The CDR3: CASSSRTGPIGYGYAF. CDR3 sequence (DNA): TGTGCCAGCAGTTCCAGGACAGGGCCTATAGGCTATGGCTACGCCTTC.